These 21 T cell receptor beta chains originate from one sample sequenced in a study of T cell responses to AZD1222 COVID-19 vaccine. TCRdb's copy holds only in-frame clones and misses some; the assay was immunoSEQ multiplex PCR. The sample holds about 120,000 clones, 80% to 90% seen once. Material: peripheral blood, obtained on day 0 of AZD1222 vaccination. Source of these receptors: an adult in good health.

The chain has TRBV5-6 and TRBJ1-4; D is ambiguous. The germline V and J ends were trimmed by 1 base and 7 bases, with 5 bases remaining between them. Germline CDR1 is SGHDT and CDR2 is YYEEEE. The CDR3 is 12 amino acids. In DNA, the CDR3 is TGTGCCAGCAGCTTGTCGGGTGAAAAACTGTTTTTT. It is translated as CASSLSGEKLFF.

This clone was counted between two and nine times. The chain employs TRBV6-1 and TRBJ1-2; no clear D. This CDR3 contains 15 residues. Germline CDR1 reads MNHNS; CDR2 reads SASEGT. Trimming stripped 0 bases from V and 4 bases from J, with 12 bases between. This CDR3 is CASSEAGGFGYGYTF. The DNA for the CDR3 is TGTGCCAGCAGTGAAGCGGGCGGGTTCGGCTATGGCTACACCTTC.

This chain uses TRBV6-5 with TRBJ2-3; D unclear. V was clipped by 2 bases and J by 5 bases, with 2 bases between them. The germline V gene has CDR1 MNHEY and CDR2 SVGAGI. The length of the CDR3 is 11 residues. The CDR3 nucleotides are TGTGCCAGCAGTTACGGAGATACGCAGTATTTT. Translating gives CASSYGDTQYF.

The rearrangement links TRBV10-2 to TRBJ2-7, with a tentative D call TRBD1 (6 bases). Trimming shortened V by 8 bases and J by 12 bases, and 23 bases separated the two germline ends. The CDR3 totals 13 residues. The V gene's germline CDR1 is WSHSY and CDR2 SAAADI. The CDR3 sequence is CASASTGISYRYF. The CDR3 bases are TGCGCCAGCGCTTCGACAGGAATAAGTTATCGGTACTTC.

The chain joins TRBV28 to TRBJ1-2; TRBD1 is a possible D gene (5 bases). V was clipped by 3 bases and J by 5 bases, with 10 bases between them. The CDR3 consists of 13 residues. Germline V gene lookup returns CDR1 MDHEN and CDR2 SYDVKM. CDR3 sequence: CASSLEGRYGYTF. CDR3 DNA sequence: TGTGCCAGCAGTTTGGAGGGACGGTATGGCTACACCTTC.

CDR3 residues: CASSRDGYQPQHF. CDR3 coding DNA: TGCGCCAGCAGCAGGGACGGCTATCAGCCCCAGCATTTT. The chain recombines TRBV4-1 with TRBJ1-5, with D tentatively TRBD1 (5 bases). The V end lost 5 bases, the J end lost 5 bases, and 10 bases lay between the germline ends. Per the germline V gene, CDR1 is MGHRA and CDR2 is YSYEKL. This CDR3 has 13 residues.

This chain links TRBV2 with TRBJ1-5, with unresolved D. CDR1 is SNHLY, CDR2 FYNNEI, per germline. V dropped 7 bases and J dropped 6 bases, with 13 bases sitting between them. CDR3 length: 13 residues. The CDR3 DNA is TGTGCCAGCAATCCGGGGATCAGTCAGCCCCAGCATTTT. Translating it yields CASNPGISQPQHF.

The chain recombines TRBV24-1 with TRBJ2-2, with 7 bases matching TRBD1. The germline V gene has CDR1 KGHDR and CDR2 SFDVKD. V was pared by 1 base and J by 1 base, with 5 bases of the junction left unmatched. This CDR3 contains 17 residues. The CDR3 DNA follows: TGTGCCACCAGTGATTTAGCAGGGGGATTGAACACCGGGGAGCTGTTTTTT. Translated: CATSDLAGGLNTGELFF.

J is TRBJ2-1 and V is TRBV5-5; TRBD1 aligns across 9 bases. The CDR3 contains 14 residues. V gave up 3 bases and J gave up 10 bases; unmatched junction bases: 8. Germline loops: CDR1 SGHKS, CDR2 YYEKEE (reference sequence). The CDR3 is CASSYPGTGYEQFF. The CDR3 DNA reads TGTGCCAGCAGCTACCCCGGGACAGGGTACGAGCAGTTCTTC.

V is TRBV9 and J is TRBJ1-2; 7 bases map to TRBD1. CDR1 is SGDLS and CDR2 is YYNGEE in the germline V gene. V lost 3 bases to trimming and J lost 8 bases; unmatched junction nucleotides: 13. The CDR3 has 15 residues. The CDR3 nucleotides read TGTGCCAGCAGCGCCAGTATACAGGGGTTTCAGGGCTACACCTTC. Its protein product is CASSASIQGFQGYTF.

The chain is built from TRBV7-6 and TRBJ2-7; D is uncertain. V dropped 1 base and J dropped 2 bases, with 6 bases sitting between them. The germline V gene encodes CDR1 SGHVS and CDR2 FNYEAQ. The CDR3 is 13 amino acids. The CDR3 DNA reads TGTGCCAGCAGCTTAGAAAGAGCCTACGAGCAGTACTTC. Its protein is CASSLERAYEQYF.

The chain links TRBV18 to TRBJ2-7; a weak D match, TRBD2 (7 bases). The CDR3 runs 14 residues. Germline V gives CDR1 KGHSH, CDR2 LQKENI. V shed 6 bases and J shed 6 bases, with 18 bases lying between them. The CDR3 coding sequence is TGTGCCAGCTCTAAGGGGGGGGGCTGGAGCGAGCAGTACTTC. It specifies CASSKGGGWSEQYF.

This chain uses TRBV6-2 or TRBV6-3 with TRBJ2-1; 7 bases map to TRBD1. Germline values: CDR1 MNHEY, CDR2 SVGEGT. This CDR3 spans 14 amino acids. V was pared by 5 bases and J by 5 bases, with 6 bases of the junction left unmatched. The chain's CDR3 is CASSDPGQNNEQFF. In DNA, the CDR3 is TGTGCCAGCAGTGACCCGGGACAGAACAATGAGCAGTTCTTC.

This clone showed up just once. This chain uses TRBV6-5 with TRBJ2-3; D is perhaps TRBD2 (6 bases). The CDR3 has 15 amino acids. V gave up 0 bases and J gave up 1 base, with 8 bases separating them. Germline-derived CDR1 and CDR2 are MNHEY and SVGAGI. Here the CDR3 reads CASSYSGLRTDTQYF. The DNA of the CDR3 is TGTGCCAGCAGTTACTCGGGACTTCGCACAGATACGCAGTATTTT.

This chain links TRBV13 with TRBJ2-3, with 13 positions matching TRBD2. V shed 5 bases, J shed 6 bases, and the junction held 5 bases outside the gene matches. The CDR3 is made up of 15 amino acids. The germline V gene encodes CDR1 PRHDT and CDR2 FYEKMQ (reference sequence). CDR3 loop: CASSRLAGGRDTQYF. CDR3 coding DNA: TGTGCCAGCAGCCGACTAGCGGGGGGTAGGGATACGCAGTATTTT.

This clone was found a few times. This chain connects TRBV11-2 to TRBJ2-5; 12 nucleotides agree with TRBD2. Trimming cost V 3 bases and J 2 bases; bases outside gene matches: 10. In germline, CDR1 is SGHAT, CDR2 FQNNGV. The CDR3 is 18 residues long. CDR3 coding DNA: TGTGCCAGCAGCTTTGGGTCGCTAGCGGGGGGGGTTCAAGAGACCCAGTACTTC. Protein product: CASSFGSLAGGVQETQYF.

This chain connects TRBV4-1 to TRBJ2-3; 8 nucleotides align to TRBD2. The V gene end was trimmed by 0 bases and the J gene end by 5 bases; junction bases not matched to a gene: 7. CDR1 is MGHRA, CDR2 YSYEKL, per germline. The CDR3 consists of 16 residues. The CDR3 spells CASSQEPGGVGDTQYF. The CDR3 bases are TGCGCCAGCAGCCAAGAACCCGGGGGGGTTGGAGATACGCAGTATTTT.

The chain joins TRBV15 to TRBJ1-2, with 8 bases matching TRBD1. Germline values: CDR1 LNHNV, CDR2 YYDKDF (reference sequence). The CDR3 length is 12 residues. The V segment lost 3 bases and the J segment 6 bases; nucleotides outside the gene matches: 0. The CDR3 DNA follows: TGTGCCACCAGCAGGACAGGGGATGGCTACACCTTC. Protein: CATSRTGDGYTF. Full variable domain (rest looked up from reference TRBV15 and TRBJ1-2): DAMVIQNPRYQVTQFGKPVTLSCSQTLNHNVMYWYQQKSSQAPKLLFHYYDKDFNNEADTPDNFQSRRPNTSFCFLDIRSPGLGDTAMYLCATSRTGDGYTFGSGTRLTVV.

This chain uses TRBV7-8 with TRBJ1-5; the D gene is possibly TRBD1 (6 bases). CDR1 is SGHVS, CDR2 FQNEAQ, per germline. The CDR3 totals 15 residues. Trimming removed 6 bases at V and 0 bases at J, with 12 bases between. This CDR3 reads CASSYQGRSNQPQHF. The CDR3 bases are TGTGCCAGCAGTTACCAGGGGCGTAGCAATCAGCCCCAGCATTTT.

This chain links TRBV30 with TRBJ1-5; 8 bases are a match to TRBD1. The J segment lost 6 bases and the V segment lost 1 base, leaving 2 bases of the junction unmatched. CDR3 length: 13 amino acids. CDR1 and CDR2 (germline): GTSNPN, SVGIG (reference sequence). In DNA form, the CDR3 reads TGTGCCTGGAGTGCAGGGGGCGGTCAGCCCCAGCATTTT. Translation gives CAWSAGGGQPQHF. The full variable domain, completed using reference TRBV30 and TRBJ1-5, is SQTIHQWPATLVQPVGSPLSLECTVEGTSNPNLYWYRQAAGRGLQLLFYSVGIGQISSEVPQNLSASRPQDRQFILSSKKLLLSDSGFYLCAWSAGGGQPQHFGDGTRLSIL.

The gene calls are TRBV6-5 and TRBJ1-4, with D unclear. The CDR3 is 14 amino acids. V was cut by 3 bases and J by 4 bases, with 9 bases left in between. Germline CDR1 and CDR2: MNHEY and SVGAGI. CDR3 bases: TGTGCCAGCAGTTATTCGCACGTTAATGAAAAACTGTTTTTT. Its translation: CASSYSHVNEKLFF.